This T cell receptor beta chain was identified during a study of shared clonotypes between healthy human individuals. Per the original data handling: Junction-only sequences without quality scores came from ImmunoSEQ, so filtering differed. Sequenced by immunoSEQ multiplex PCR; TCRdb stores in-frame clones only, minus some. The D gene and trimming were derived from the DNA, and the V and J assignments and clone size from that table. This sample has some 2,500,000 clones; roughly 93% occur once, and the top ten carry more than 0.35%. Germline-derived CDR1 and CDR2 are MGHDK and SYGVNS. V was pared by 2 bases and J by 7 bases, with 8 bases of the junction left unmatched. The CDR3 totals 15 residues. The donor population consisted of healthy HIV-negative adults with no recent acute infections or vaccinations.

V is TRBV25-1 and J is TRBJ1-2, with 9 bases aligning to TRBD1. Sequenced sample: naive CD4+ T cells from PBMCs. Sample subset: CD45RA+ positively selected. The TCR comes from a man between 18 and 29 years old in good health. Some clones in this sample may be carry-over from other donors' samples. The CDR3 DNA sequence: TGTGCCAGCAGTGAACCCGGGACAGGGTTCGGTGGCTACACCTTC. It codes for CASSEPGTGFGGYTF.